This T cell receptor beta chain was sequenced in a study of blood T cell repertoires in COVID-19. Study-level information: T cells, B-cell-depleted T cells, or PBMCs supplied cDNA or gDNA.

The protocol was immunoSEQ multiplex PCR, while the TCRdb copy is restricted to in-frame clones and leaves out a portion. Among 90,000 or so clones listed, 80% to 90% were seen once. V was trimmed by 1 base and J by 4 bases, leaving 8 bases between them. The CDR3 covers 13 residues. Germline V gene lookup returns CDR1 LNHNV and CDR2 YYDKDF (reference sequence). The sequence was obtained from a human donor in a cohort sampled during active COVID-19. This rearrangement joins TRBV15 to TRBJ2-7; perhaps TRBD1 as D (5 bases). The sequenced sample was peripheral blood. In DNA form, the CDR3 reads TGTGCCACCAGCAGAGGTAAGGGGTACGAGCAGTACTTC. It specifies CATSRGKGYEQYF.